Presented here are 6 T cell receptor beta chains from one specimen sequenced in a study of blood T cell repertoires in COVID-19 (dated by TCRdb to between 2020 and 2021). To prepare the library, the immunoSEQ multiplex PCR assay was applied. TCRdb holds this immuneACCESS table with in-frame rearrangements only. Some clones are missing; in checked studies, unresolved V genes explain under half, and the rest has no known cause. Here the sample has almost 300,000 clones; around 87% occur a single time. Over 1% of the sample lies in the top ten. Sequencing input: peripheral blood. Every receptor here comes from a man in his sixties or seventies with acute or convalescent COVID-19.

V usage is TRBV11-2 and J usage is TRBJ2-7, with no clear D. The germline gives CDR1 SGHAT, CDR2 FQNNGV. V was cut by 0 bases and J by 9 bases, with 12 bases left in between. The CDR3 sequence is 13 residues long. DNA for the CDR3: TGTGCCAGCAGCTTAGATATCGGTATCCGGCAGTACTTC. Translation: CASSLDIGIRQYF.

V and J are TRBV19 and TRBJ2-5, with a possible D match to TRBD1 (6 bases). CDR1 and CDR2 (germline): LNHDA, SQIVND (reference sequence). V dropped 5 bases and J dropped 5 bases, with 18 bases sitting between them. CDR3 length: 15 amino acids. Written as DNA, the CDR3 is TGTGCCAGTAGTCGGACAGTGTCTTTAGGGGAGACCCAGTACTTC. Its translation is CASSRTVSLGETQYF.

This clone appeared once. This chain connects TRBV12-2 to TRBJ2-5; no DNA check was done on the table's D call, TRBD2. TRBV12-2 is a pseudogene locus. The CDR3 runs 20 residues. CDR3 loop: CASRLVRTSGTGPHQETQYF. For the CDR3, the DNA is TGTGCAAGTCGCTTAGTCCGGACTAGCGGGACCGGGCCTCATCAAGAGACCCAGTACTTC.

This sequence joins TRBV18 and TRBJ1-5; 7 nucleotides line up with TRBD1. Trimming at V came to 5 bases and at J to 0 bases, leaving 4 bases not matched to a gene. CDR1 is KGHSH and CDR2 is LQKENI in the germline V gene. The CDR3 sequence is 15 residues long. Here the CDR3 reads CASSLGQSSNQPQHF. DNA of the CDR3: TGTGCCAGCTCATTGGGACAGTCTAGCAATCAGCCCCAGCATTTT. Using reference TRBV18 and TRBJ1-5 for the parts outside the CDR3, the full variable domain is NAGVMQNPRHLVRRRGQEARLRCSPMKGHSHVYWYRQLPEEGLKFMVYLQKENIIDESGMPKERFSAEFPKEGPSILRIQQVVRGDSAAYFCASSLGQSSNQPQHFGDGTRLSIL.

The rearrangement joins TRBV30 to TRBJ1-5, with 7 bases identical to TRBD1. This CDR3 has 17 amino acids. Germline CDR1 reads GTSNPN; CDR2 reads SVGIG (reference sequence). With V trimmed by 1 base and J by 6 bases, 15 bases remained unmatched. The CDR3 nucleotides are TGTGCCTGGAGTGACAAAACAGGGGTGAGGGGAGGTCAGCCCCAGCATTTT. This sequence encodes CAWSDKTGVRGGQPQHF.

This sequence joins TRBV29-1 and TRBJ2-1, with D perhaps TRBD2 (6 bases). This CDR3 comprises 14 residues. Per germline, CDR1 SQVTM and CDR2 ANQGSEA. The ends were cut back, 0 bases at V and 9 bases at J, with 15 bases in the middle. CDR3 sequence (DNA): TGCAGCGTTGAAGATCGGGGGATAGCTTTTGAGCAGTTCTTC. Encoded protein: CSVEDRGIAFEQFF.